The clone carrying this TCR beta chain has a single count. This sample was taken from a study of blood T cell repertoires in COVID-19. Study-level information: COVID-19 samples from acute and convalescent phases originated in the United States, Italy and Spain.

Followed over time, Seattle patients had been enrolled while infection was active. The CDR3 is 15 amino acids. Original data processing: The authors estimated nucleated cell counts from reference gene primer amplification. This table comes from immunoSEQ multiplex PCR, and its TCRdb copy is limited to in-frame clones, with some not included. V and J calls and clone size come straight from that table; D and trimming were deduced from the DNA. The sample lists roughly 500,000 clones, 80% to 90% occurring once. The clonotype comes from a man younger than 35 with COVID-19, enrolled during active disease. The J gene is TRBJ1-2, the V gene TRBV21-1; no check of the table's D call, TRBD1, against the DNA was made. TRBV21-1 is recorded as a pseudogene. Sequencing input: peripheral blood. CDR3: CASSKGEGDDYGYTF. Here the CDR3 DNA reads TGTGCCAGCAGCAAAGGGGAAGGGGATGACTATGGCTACACCTTC.